This T cell receptor (beta chain) was observed in a study of blood T cells in healthy people across ages. Overall study results and limits: Older age coincided with a roughly linear decline in TCR beta diversity per million T cells.

With regard to this clonotype: The target antigen is unknown.

Looked up from germline, CDR1 is SGHRS and CDR2 is YFSETQ. CDR3 length: 15 residues. The V and J ends lost 3 bases and 6 bases, in that order; junction bases with no gene match: 7. For the second PCR, which ran for roughly 7 to 11 cycles, a sample-barcoded 5' primer and a J-beta primer mix were used. Every sample gave at least 2.5 million paired-end reads containing CDR3. TCRdb redid the calling of the 5' RACE reads with MiXCR, one entry per CDR3 protein. The sample holds 750,000 to 950,000 distinct CDR3 sequences, 20% to 30% seen once. Separately, the same data were catalogued under a study of T cells of mothers and their children. From that study: A few healthy Caucasian mothers gave samples, and so did their six children.

The sample consisted of blood. V usage is TRBV5-1 and J usage is TRBJ2-2, with TRBD1 matching 8 bases. The clonotype comes from a boy between 10 and 17 years old in good health. The CDR3 region has the DNA TGCGCCAGCAGCTCCAGTCGCAGGGGGCCCGGGGAGCTGTTTTTT. As protein: CASSSSRRGPGELFF.